These 29 T cell receptor beta chains share one sample of origin, sequenced in a study of blood T cell repertoires in COVID-19. Sequencing used immunoSEQ multiplex PCR; TCRdb keeps in-frame clones, though not all of them. The sample holds roughly 220,000 clones, approximately 90% seen once. Sample: PBMCs or T cells enriched from blood (not recorded which). The receptors come from a woman in her twenties or thirties who had recovered from COVID-19.

A word on this clone: This sample also contains other DNA sequences that code for the same CDR3. CDR3 nucleotides: TGTGCCAGCAGCTTAGCCGGGACAGGGAACTATGGCTACACCTTC. It is translated as CASSLAGTGNYGYTF. The chain has TRBV7-2 and TRBJ1-2; 9 bases map to TRBD1. With V trimmed by 0 bases and J by 2 bases, 1 base remained unmatched. Per germline, CDR1 SGHTA and CDR2 FQGNSA. The CDR3 totals 15 residues.

CDR3 residues: CATSADRISYEQYF. CDR3 DNA sequence: TGTGCCACCTCGGCAGACAGGATCTCCTACGAGCAGTACTTC. The V gene is TRBV15, the J gene TRBJ2-7, with a possible D match to TRBD1 (6 bases). V gave up 8 bases and J gave up 0 bases, with 14 bases separating them. Germline V gives CDR1 LNHNV, CDR2 YYDKDF (reference sequence). The CDR3 consists of 14 residues.

V is TRBV7-2 and J is TRBJ1-2; perhaps TRBD1 as D (6 bases). V lost 4 bases, J lost 9 bases, and 18 bases lay in between. From germline, CDR1 is SGHTA and CDR2 FQGNSA. This CDR3 has 14 amino acids. The CDR3 bases are TGTGCCAGCAGCTCCACAATAAAACAGGGCCGCTACACCTTC. Translation gives CASSSTIKQGRYTF.

The rearrangement joins TRBV7-2 to TRBJ1-1; D uncertain. This CDR3 spans 12 amino acids. Germline assignment: CDR1 SGHTA and CDR2 FQGNSA. The V end lost 3 bases, the J end lost 6 bases, and 8 bases lay between the germline ends. The CDR3, as DNA: TGTGCCAGCAGCTTGTATTTCGCTGAAGCTTTCTTT. Translation gives CASSLYFAEAFF.

The chain joins TRBV4-1 to TRBJ1-2; TRBD1 might be the D (6 bases). V lost 2 bases to trimming and J lost 4 bases, with 14 bases between them. Germline V lookup: CDR1 MGHRA, CDR2 YSYEKL. This CDR3 has 15 amino acids. CDR3 region: CASSQRTDSIYGYTF. The CDR3 DNA is TGCGCCAGCAGCCAACGGACGGACAGCATCTATGGCTACACCTTC.

The V gene is TRBV7-8, the J gene TRBJ2-2; 9 nucleotides line up with TRBD1. V lost 6 bases to trimming and J lost 2 bases; unmatched junction nucleotides: 10. This CDR3 region has 17 residues. Germline lookup yields CDR1 SGHVS and CDR2 FQNEAQ. The CDR3 coding sequence is TGTGCCAGCAGAGTACTTGACAGGGGGTCTAACACCGGGGAGCTGTTTTTT. Its protein product is CASRVLDRGSNTGELFF.

The chain couples TRBV7-2 to TRBJ2-5; perhaps TRBD1 as D (6 bases). The CDR3 loop spans 16 amino acids. V lost 2 bases, J lost 1 base, and 14 bases lay in between. Germline V gene lookup returns CDR1 SGHTA and CDR2 FQGNSA. Written as DNA, the CDR3 is TGTGCCAGCAGCTTAAGTTCTACAGGGAGCCAAGAGACCCAGTACTTC. As protein: CASSLSSTGSQETQYF.

The chain recombines TRBV4-2 with TRBJ2-2; no clear D. The germline V gene encodes CDR1 LGHNA and CDR2 YNFKEQ. Trimming stripped 2 bases from V and 6 bases from J, with 13 bases between. This CDR3 comprises 15 residues. The CDR3 bases are TGTGCCAGCAGCCAACCACCCTCCGGTTCCGGGGAGCTGTTTTTT. Protein: CASSQPPSGSGELFF.

This sequence joins TRBV9 and TRBJ2-3, with D possibly matching TRBD2 (6 bases). Germline-derived CDR1 and CDR2 are SGDLS and YYNGEE. CDR3 length: 15 amino acids. Trimming removed 0 bases from V and 6 bases from J, with 14 bases in between. CDR3 sequence reads: CASSVAELARDTQYF. The CDR3 DNA is TGTGCCAGCAGCGTAGCTGAACTAGCCAGGGATACGCAGTATTTT.

The J gene is TRBJ2-7, the V gene TRBV10-3, with TRBD1 as a possible D gene (6 bases). V was trimmed by 4 bases and J by 3 bases, leaving 10 bases between them. The CDR3 loop spans 13 amino acids. CDR1 and CDR2 (germline): ENHRY, SYGVKD. The CDR3 is CAISVDRVYEQYF. The CDR3, as DNA: TGTGCCATCAGTGTGGACAGAGTCTACGAGCAGTACTTC.

The CDR3 DNA reads as TGCGCCAGCAGTGTTGGTCCTAGCGGGGAGTCAGATACGCAGTATTTT. This sequence encodes CASSVGPSGESDTQYF. The chain has TRBV5-1 and TRBJ2-3, with 9 bases fitting TRBD2. The CDR3 is 16 amino acids. J lost 4 bases, V lost 5 bases, and 11 bases had no gene match. CDR1 SGHRS and CDR2 YFSETQ come from the germline V gene. The full variable domain, its missing parts supplied by reference TRBV5-1 and TRBJ2-3, is KAGVTQTPRYLIKTRGQQVTLSCSPISGHRSVSWYQQTPGQGLQFLFEYFSETQRNKGNFPGRFSGRQFSNSRSEMNVSTLELGDSALYLCASSVGPSGESDTQYFGPGTRLTVL.

V usage is TRBV4-2 and J usage is TRBJ2-5; TRBD2 matches 9 bases. Trimming took 0 bases from V and 0 from J; bases not matched to a gene: 2. CDR1 LGHNA and CDR2 YNFKEQ come from the germline V gene. CDR3 length: 16 amino acids. The CDR3 protein is CASSQDPSGNQETQYF. In DNA, the CDR3 is TGTGCCAGCAGCCAAGATCCTAGCGGGAACCAAGAGACCCAGTACTTC.

The chain recombines TRBV5-1 with TRBJ2-3; 7 bases are shared with TRBD1. Germline CDR1 is SGHRS and CDR2 is YFSETQ. The junction had 11 bases not matched to a gene; V was cut back by 7 bases and J by 0 bases. The CDR3 consists of 16 residues. CDR3 in amino acids: CASRSGTASSTDTQYF. CDR3 DNA: TGCGCCAGCCGCTCCGGGACAGCCTCTAGCACAGATACGCAGTATTTT. Based on the CDR3 plus reference TRBV5-1 and TRBJ2-3, the full variable domain is KAGVTQTPRYLIKTRGQQVTLSCSPISGHRSVSWYQQTPGQGLQFLFEYFSETQRNKGNFPGRFSGRQFSNSRSEMNVSTLELGDSALYLCASRSGTASSTDTQYFGPGTRLTVL.

This chain joins TRBV5-1 and TRBJ1-3; no clear D. With 1 base removed from V and 4 bases from J, the gap between germline ends came to 12 bases. This CDR3 is 15 amino acids long. Germline CDR1 reads SGHRS; CDR2 reads YFSETQ. CDR3 coding DNA: TGCGCCAGCAGCTTGTGGCCGGGGTCCGGAAACACCATATATTTT. Its translation: CASSLWPGSGNTIYF.

This chain joins TRBV7-2 and TRBJ2-1; a possible D gene is TRBD2 (5 bases). Germline CDR1 reads SGHTA; CDR2 reads FQGNSA. The CDR3 totals 16 residues. Trimming cost V 0 bases and J 4 bases, with 13 bases left between them. This chain's CDR3 is CASSLAPGVGYNEQFF. CDR3 nucleotide sequence: TGTGCCAGCAGCTTAGCGCCCGGGGTGGGTTACAATGAGCAGTTCTTC.

J is TRBJ1-2 and V is TRBV4-3; D gene ambiguous. Germline V CDR1 and CDR2: LGHNA, YSLEER. Trimming took 0 bases from V and 2 from J, leaving 7 bases between them. The CDR3 loop spans 14 amino acids. The CDR3 spells CASSQDLQNYGYTF. The DNA for the CDR3 is TGCGCCAGCAGCCAAGACTTGCAGAACTATGGCTACACCTTC.

This chain joins TRBV4-1 and TRBJ1-4; 8 nucleotides align to TRBD1. Trimming took 2 bases from V and 4 from J; bases not matched to a gene: 3. The CDR3 contains 15 residues. Per germline, CDR1 MGHRA and CDR2 YSYEKL. The CDR3 reads CASSQQGAFNEKLFF. For the CDR3, the DNA is TGCGCCAGCAGCCAACAGGGGGCCTTTAATGAAAAACTGTTTTTT.

The sample holds one count of this clone. The chain couples TRBV6-5 to TRBJ2-7, with TRBD1 as a possible D gene (6 bases). CDR1 is MNHEY and CDR2 is SVGAGI in the germline V gene. V was shortened by 6 bases and J by 1 base, with 10 bases between the two germline ends. The CDR3 totals 13 residues. The CDR3 coding sequence is TGTGCCAGCAGCCGGGACAAGTCCTACGAGCAGTACTTC. This encodes CASSRDKSYEQYF.

The chain has TRBV18 and TRBJ1-3; 7 nucleotides align to TRBD1. This CDR3 region has 15 residues. The ends lost 1 base at V and 0 bases at J; junction bases unmatched: 0. Germline assignment: CDR1 KGHSH and CDR2 LQKENI. CDR3 DNA: TGTGCCAGCTCACCACGGACAGGCTCTGGAAACACCATATATTTT. Its translation: CASSPRTGSGNTIYF.

The gene calls are TRBV5-1 and TRBJ2-2; 7 bases agree with TRBD1. CDR3 length: 15 amino acids. Losses at the gene ends were 2 bases for V and 2 bases for J; bases not matched to a gene: 3. CDR1 and CDR2 from the germline V gene are SGHRS and YFSETQ. In DNA form, the CDR3 reads TGCGCCAGCAGCTTCGGGACAGTAAACACCGGGGAGCTGTTTTTT. Translated: CASSFGTVNTGELFF. The full variable domain, completed using reference TRBV5-1 and TRBJ2-2, is KAGVTQTPRYLIKTRGQQVTLSCSPISGHRSVSWYQQTPGQGLQFLFEYFSETQRNKGNFPGRFSGRQFSNSRSEMNVSTLELGDSALYLCASSFGTVNTGELFFGEGSRLTVL.

This chain uses TRBV7-2 with TRBJ2-7; 10 bases line up with TRBD2. J was trimmed by 2 bases and V by 5 bases; bases with no gene match: 3. This CDR3 contains 14 residues. The V gene's germline CDR1 is SGHTA and CDR2 FQGNSA. The CDR3 DNA reads TGTGCCAGCAGCCGGACTAGCGGTCCCTACGAGCAGTACTTC. The encoded protein is CASSRTSGPYEQYF.

This chain uses TRBV5-4 with TRBJ2-7; a possible D gene is TRBD1 (6 bases). Per germline, CDR1 SGHNT and CDR2 YYREEE (reference sequence). The CDR3 contains 14 residues. Trimming removed 0 bases from V and 7 bases from J, with 14 bases in between. In DNA, the CDR3 is TGTGCCAGCAGCTTGGACGGACAGCCTAAGGAGCAGTACTTC. Protein: CASSLDGQPKEQYF.

The chain is built from TRBV4-3 and TRBJ2-6; D gene uncertain. The V end was cut by 0 bases, the J end by 1 base, with 7 bases between. Looked up from germline, CDR1 is LGHNA and CDR2 is YSLEER. The CDR3 totals 16 residues. The CDR3 protein is CASSQDRSSGANVLTF. The CDR3, as DNA: TGCGCCAGCAGCCAAGATCGGAGTTCTGGGGCCAACGTCCTGACTTTC.

The chain recombines TRBV18 with TRBJ2-2; 7 bases are shared with TRBD1. Trimming removed 5 bases from V and 2 bases from J; junction bases left unmatched: 5. The germline gives CDR1 KGHSH, CDR2 LQKENI. This CDR3 is 15 amino acids long. Here the CDR3 reads CASSIRDSNTGELFF. The CDR3 bases are TGTGCCAGCTCAATCCGGGACAGCAACACCGGGGAGCTGTTTTTT.

The rearrangement joins TRBV7-2 to TRBJ1-1, with D unresolved. The germline V and J ends were trimmed by 1 base and 5 bases, with 14 bases remaining between them. CDR1 and CDR2 from the germline V gene are SGHTA and FQGNSA. The CDR3 is 15 amino acids. DNA for the CDR3: TGTGCCAGCAGCTTAGATGGCCCTTATTGGACTGAAGCTTTCTTT. Translated: CASSLDGPYWTEAFF.

The chain combines TRBV5-5 with TRBJ2-3; D is unclear. Germline assignment: CDR1 SGHKS and CDR2 YYEKEE (reference sequence). Trimming shortened V by 4 bases and J by 3 bases, and 6 bases separated the two germline ends. This CDR3 spans 12 amino acids. CDR3 nucleotides: TGTGCCAGCAGCGCTCGGACAGATACGCAGTATTTT. This codes for CASSARTDTQYF.

Notes on this clone: Other DNA sequences in this specimen translate into the identical CDR3. This chain joins TRBV4-3 and TRBJ1-1, with D maybe TRBD1 (5 bases). The V end lost 0 bases, the J end lost 3 bases, and 11 bases lay between the germline ends. CDR3 length: 15 residues. Germline values: CDR1 LGHNA, CDR2 YSLEER. DNA of the CDR3: TGCGCCAGCAGCCAAGATCGTGGGGGGGACACTGAAGCTTTCTTT. This gives the protein CASSQDRGGDTEAFF.

The chain couples TRBV21-1 to TRBJ1-5; TRBD1 was called by the table and not checked on the DNA. TRBV21-1 counts as a pseudogene. The CDR3 spans 19 residues. The CDR3 bases are TGTGCCAGCAGCAATACCTGGTGCTTGGGACAGGGGTTCAATCAGCCCCAGCATTTT. Translating gives CASSNTWCLGQGFNQPQHF.

The genes are TRBV5-1 and TRBJ1-1; possibly TRBD1 for D (6 bases). The CDR3 runs to 15 residues. V was clipped by 2 bases and J by 1 base, with 12 bases between them. Germline V CDR1 and CDR2: SGHRS, YFSETQ. In DNA, the CDR3 is TGCGCCAGCAGCTTAACCGGGACACCGAACACTGAAGCTTTCTTT. Protein: CASSLTGTPNTEAFF.